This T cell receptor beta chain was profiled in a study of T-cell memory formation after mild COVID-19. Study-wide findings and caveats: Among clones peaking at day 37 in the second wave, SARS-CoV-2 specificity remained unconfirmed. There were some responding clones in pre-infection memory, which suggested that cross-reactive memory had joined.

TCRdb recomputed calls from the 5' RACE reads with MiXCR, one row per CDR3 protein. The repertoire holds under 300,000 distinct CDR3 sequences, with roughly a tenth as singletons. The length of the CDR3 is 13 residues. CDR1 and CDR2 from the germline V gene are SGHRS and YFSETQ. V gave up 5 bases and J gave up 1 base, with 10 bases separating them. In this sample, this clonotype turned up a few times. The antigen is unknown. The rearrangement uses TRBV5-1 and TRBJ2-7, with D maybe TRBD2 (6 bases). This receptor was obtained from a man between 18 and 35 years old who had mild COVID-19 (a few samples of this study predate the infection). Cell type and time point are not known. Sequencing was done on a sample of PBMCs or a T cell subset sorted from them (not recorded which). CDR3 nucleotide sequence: TGCGCCAGCAGACCCGGGGGTTCCTACGAGCAGTACTTC. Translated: CASRPGGSYEQYF.